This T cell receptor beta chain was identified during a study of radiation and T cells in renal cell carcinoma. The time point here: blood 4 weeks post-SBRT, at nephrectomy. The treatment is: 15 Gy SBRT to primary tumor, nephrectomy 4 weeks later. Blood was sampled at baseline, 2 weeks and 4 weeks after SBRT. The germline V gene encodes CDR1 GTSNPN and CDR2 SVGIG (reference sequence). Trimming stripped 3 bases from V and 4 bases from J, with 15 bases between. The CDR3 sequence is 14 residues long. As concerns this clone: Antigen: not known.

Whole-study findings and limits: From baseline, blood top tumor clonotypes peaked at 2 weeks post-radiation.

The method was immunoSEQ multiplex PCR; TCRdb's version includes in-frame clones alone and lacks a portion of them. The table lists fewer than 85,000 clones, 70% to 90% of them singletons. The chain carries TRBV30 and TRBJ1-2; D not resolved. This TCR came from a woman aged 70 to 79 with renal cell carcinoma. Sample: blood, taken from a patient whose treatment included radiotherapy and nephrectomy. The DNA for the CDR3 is TGTGCCTGGAGCGGTCGCCCCGGTGGCTATGGCTACACCTTC. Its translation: CAWSGRPGGYGYTF.